This TCR beta chain was sequenced for a study of blood T cell repertoires in COVID-19. Study summary: PBMCs, B-cell-depleted T cells, or T cells provided the cDNA or gDNA that made up the material.

Generated by immunoSEQ multiplex PCR, the TCRdb table keeps only in-frame clones and is missing some. Here the sample spans under 300,000 clones, 70% to 85% being singletons. The V gene's germline CDR1 is SGHTA and CDR2 FQGNSA. With V trimmed by 4 bases and J by 3 bases, 5 bases remained unmatched. The CDR3 contains 15 residues. The chain employs TRBV7-2 and TRBJ1-5; 8 nucleotides line up with TRBD1. Sample: peripheral blood. The receptor was derived from a woman between 35 and 50 years old with active or convalescent COVID-19. This CDR3 is CASSSGQGVNQPQHF. Written as DNA, the CDR3 is TGTGCCAGCAGCTCTGGACAGGGCGTCAATCAGCCCCAGCATTTT.